This is a list of T cell receptor beta chains from one sample in a study of radiotherapy plus CTLA-4 blockade in lung cancer. Data came from immunoSEQ multiplex PCR; TCRdb stores just in-frame clones and leaves some out. Among 81,000 or so clones listed, approximately 80% were seen once. Sequencing was performed on peripheral blood, taken from a patient treated with radiotherapy plus ipilimumab. These receptors originate from a human donor with non-small cell lung cancer who had stable disease on radiotherapy plus ipilimumab. The CDR3 runs from the conserved cysteine through the conserved F or W.

V | CDR3
TRBV7-3 | CASSTGRNNEQFF
TRBV6-6 | CASSYVQGAGNSPLHF
TRBV5-1 | CASSLEDRRGEQYF
TRBV19 | CASSMGQWFTEAFF
TRBV6-5 | CASSPGTGRTGELFF
TRBV2 | CASSATRGSTDTQYF
TRBV11-2 | CASSLSGSGSFNEQFF
TRBV28 | CASSKTGRTNYGYTF
TRBV19 | CASSKGLGANNSPLHF
TRBV27 | CASCSSGTGNEQFF
TRBV6-1 | CASSLGEGYGYTF
TRBV7-3 | CASSRRPGTSGRAYNEQFF
TRBV6-5 | CASSSRRRVNYGYTF
TRBV11-2 | CASSSSTSGPQHF
TRBV27 | CASSPPRQDTQYF
TRBV7-2 | CASSPVTASYGYTF
TRBV6-1 | CASSEWRDYNSPLHF
TRBV18 | CASSPEALITDTQYF
TRBV18 | CASSPGQGGYSPLHF
TRBV7-9 | CASSLARGNYGYTF
TRBV6-6 | CASSYSGVGGDGELFF
TRBV18 | CASSQKENTEAFF
TRBV14 | CASSPPGTSGSDSYNEQFF
TRBV5-1 | CASSSGGAGVYEQYF
TRBV2 | CASSEKGRGFNYGYTF
TRBV28 | CASSGTGRIGAFF
TRBV6-5 | CASSPDGGVSYEQYF
TRBV11-2 | CASSLDGGGMAEAFF
TRBV6-1 | CASRVQGWGQPQHF
TRBV7-8 | CASSLSISRENLNSPLHF
TRBV19 | CASSIPIGLGSGNTIYF
TRBV27 | CASSLRQATYEQYF
TRBV7-8 | CASSLGRLAGLSNTGELFF